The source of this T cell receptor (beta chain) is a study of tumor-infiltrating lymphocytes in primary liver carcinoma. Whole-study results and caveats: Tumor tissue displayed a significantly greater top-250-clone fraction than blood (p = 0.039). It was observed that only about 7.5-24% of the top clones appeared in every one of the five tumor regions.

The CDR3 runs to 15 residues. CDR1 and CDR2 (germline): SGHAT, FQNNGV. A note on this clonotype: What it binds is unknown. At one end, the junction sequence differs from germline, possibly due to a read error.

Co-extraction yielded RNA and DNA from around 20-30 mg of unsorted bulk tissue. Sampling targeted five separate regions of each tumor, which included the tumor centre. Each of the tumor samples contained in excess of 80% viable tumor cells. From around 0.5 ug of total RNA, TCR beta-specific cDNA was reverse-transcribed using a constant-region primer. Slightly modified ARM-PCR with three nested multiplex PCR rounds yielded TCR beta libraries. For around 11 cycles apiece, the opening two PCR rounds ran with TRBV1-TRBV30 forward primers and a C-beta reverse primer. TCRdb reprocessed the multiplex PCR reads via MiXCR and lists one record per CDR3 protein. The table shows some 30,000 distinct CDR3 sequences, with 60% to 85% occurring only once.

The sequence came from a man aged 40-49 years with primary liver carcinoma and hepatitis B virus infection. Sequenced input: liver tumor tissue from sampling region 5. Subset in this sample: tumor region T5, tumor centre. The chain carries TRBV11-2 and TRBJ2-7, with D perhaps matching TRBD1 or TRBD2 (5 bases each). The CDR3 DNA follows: TGTGCCAACAGCTCAGGGTCCGGGATCTCTGGCGAGCAGTACTTC. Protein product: CANSSGSGISGEQYF.